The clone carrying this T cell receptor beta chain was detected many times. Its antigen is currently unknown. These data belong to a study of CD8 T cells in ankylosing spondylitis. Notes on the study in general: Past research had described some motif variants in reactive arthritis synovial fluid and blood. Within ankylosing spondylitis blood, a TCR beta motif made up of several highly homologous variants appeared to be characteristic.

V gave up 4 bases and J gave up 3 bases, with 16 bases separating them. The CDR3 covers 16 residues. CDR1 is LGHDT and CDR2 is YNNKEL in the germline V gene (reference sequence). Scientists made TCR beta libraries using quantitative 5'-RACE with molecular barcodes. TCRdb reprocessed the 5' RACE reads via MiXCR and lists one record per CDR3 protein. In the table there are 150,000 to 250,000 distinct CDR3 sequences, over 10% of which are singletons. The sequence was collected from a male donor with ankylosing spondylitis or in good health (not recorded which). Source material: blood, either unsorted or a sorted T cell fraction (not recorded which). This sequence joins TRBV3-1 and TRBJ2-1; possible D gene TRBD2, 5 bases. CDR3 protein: CASSPEGSEVYNEQFF. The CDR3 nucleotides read TGTGCCAGCAGCCCAGAGGGCTCAGAGGTCTACAATGAGCAGTTCTTC.